The source of this TCR beta chain is a study of blood T cell repertoires in COVID-19. Study-level background: The study drew acute and convalescent COVID-19 samples from the United States, Italy and Spain. In each case, the material was cDNA or gDNA derived from T cells, B-cell-depleted T cells, or PBMCs.

The junction had 9 bases not matched to a gene; V was cut back by 5 bases and J by 3 bases. The CDR3 has 16 residues. CDR1 and CDR2 (germline): LNHDA, SQIVND (reference sequence). In the authors' workflow: Amplified reference gene primers provided the basis for estimating nucleated cell counts. Only in-frame clones appear in the TCRdb table, and some are missing; sequencing was by immunoSEQ multiplex PCR. The D gene and trimming were derived from the DNA, and the V and J assignments and clone size from that table. The table has some 130,000 clones, 84% seen once. The sequencing sample was made of peripheral blood. The V and J genes are TRBV19 and TRBJ2-4; TRBD1 matches at 8 bases. This receptor was identified in a woman younger than 45 who had recovered from COVID-19. The CDR3 protein is CASSPLTGGNKNIQYF. CDR3 nucleotide sequence: TGTGCCAGTAGTCCCTTAACAGGGGGGAACAAAAACATTCAGTACTTC.